The 2 T cell receptor beta chains reported below all come from one sample, sequenced in a study of Tregs in tolerant kidney transplant recipients. Sequencing was performed with immunoSEQ multiplex PCR; in TCRdb, only in-frame clones are kept and a portion is missing. The profile shows about 240,000 clones, 80% to 85% of them singletons. The specimen sequenced was CD4+ T cells from blood. The receptors were sampled from a human donor in good health.

This rearrangement joins TRBV6-5 to TRBJ2-5, with D tentatively TRBD1 (6 bases). The end of the DNA aligns better with TRBJ2-7, so the J call may be wrong. The CDR3 extends over 15 amino acids. Germline CDR1 is MNHEY and CDR2 is SVGAGI. CDR3 sequence reads: CASSYRGQGPYEQYF. DNA of the CDR3: TGTGCCAGCAGTTACCGGGGTCAGGGGCCATACGAGCAGTACTTC.

About this clone: The sample has other DNA sequences that encode this CDR3 too. This chain links TRBV5-4 with TRBJ2-7, with 7 bases matching TRBD2. CDR1 SGHNT and CDR2 YYREEE come from the germline V gene (reference sequence). Losses at the gene ends were 2 bases for V and 2 bases for J; bases not matched to a gene: 4. This CDR3 is 14 amino acids long. The CDR3 coding sequence is TGTGCCAGCAGCTTTGGGAGGGGAGCCTACGAGCAGTACTTC. Its translation: CASSFGRGAYEQYF.